This T cell receptor (beta chain) was recovered during a study of cytotoxic CD8 clonotypes in ibrutinib-treated CLL. Across the study: Partial responses totalled 24 and complete responses 2; after median around six years, approximately 15 remained remitted and approximately twelve progressed. The authors obtained response samples at a median of approximately 11 months of treatment, range 6 to 36.

Points on this clone: Its antigen is unidentified.

After removal of 0 bases from V and 0 bases from J, the junction contained 2 bases not matched to a gene. CDR3 size: 16 residues. The germline V gene encodes CDR1 SGDLS and CDR2 YYNGEE. General study results and limits: Researchers report that baseline clonality outpaced age-matched healthy donors and tracked circulating CD8+ T-cell counts. Ibrutinib response saw clonality rise, and progression saw it return toward baseline.

Sequenced by immunoSEQ multiplex PCR; TCRdb stores in-frame clones only, minus some. Of around 330,000 clones in the sample, roughly two thirds were seen once. The sequencing here drew on PBMCs, taken after 36 months of ibrutinib treatment. This clonotype was sampled from a human donor with chronic lymphocytic leukemia. The chain is built from TRBV9 and TRBJ2-5, with 10 bases aligning to TRBD2. Here the CDR3 reads CASSVGLAGDQETQYF. The DNA for the CDR3 is TGTGCCAGCAGCGTAGGCCTAGCGGGAGACCAAGAGACCCAGTACTTC.